The 22 T cell receptor beta chains given below trace back to one sample, sequenced in a study of T cell repertoires in cytomegalovirus infection. From the reads, TCRdb called clonotypes with MiXCR, one entry per CDR3 protein. The table records approximately 500,000 distinct CDR3 sequences, around a quarter of them present only once. Sequencing used PBMCs. The receptors stem from a human donor in good health (CMV status not recorded). Some clones in this sample may be carry-over from other donors' samples.

This clonotype was observed a handful of times. The V gene is TRBV19, the J gene TRBJ1-5; 7 positions match TRBD1. CDR1 and CDR2 from the germline V gene are LNHDA and SQIVND (reference sequence). The CDR3 covers 15 residues. The V and J ends lost 5 bases and 3 bases, in that order; junction bases with no gene match: 7. Here the CDR3 reads CASSVKTGFNQPQHF. CDR3 coding DNA: TGTGCCAGTAGTGTAAAGACAGGGTTCAATCAGCCCCAGCATTTT. Full variable domain (rest looked up from reference TRBV19 and TRBJ1-5): DGGITQSPKYLFRKEGQNVTLSCEQNLNHDAMYWYRQDPGQGLRLIYYSQIVNDFQKGDIAEGYSVSREKKESFPLTVTSAQKNPTAFYLCASSVKTGFNQPQHFGDGTRLSIL.

In its sample, this clonotype was seen many times. The CDR3 nucleotides read TGTGCCAGCAGCTTTAGCGGGAGGCCGACAGATACGCAGTATTTT. Translating gives CASSFSGRPTDTQYF. The J gene is TRBJ2-3, the V gene TRBV7-7; TRBD2 matches at 10 bases. Unmatched junction bases numbered 3, after V lost 3 bases and J lost 3 bases. The germline V gene has CDR1 SSHAT and CDR2 FNYEAQ (reference sequence). This CDR3 has 15 amino acids.

The chain joins TRBV6-1 to TRBJ1-4; no clear D. Per the germline V gene, CDR1 is MNHNS and CDR2 is SASEGT. The CDR3 totals 15 residues. V lost 3 bases and J lost 5, with 13 bases in between. The DNA of the CDR3 is TGTGCCAGCAGTGACGGGCCCGGGTTCAATGAAAAACTGTTTTTT. Amino acids: CASSDGPGFNEKLFF.

The rearrangement uses TRBV5-4 and TRBJ2-7, with 8 bases that match TRBD1. Trimming removed 4 bases from V and 4 bases from J; junction bases left unmatched: 16. The CDR3 consists of 17 residues. CDR1 and CDR2 from the germline V gene are SGHNT and YYREEE (reference sequence). The CDR3 sequence: CASSRYSDRGGFYEQYV. CDR3 DNA sequence: TGTGCCAGCAGCCGTTACAGCGACAGGGGAGGATTTTACGAGCAGTACGTC.

This chain joins TRBV7-2 and TRBJ2-1, with 14 positions matching TRBD2. The CDR3 runs to 18 residues. CDR1 and CDR2 (germline): SGHTA, FQGNSA. V lost 7 bases, J lost 0 bases, and 8 bases stayed unmatched. Here the CDR3 reads CASNPRGTSGSSYNEQFF. CDR3 DNA: TGTGCCAGCAACCCGAGGGGGACTAGCGGGAGCTCCTACAATGAGCAGTTCTTC.

This clonotype has just a few counts. This chain joins TRBV7-3 and TRBJ2-1, with 11 bases lining up with TRBD1. The CDR3 contains 16 residues. CDR1 and CDR2 (germline): SGHTA, FQGTGA. Trimming took 5 bases from V and 3 from J; bases not matched to a gene: 6. The CDR3 nucleotides are TGTGCCAGCAGCGGGGGGACAGGGGGTCTCTACAATGAGCAGTTCTTC. This encodes CASSGGTGGLYNEQFF.

This clonotype showed up many times. This sequence joins TRBV18 and TRBJ2-3; D unresolved. CDR1 is KGHSH and CDR2 is LQKENI in the germline V gene. The V end lost 8 bases, the J end lost 0 bases, and 9 bases lay between the germline ends. The length of the CDR3 is 13 residues. The CDR3 sequence is CASSPTSTDTQYF. CDR3 in DNA: TGTGCCAGCAGCCCGACTAGCACAGATACGCAGTATTTT.

The V gene is TRBV7-3, the J gene TRBJ2-1, with D possibly matching TRBD1 (6 bases). This CDR3 is built from 15 residues. The V gene's germline CDR1 is SGHTA and CDR2 FQGTGA. V was shortened by 5 bases and J by 7 bases, with 18 bases between the two germline ends. The CDR3 nucleotides are TGTGCCAGCAGCCCTCAAAGGGGGAGTCAAAATGAGCAGTTCTTC. It specifies CASSPQRGSQNEQFF. Complete variable domain (other parts from reference TRBV7-3 and TRBJ2-1): GAGVSQTPSNKVTEKGKYVELRCDPISGHTALYWYRQSLGQGPEFLIYFQGTGAADDSGLPNDRFFAVRPEGSVSTLKIQRTERGDSAVYLCASSPQRGSQNEQFFGPGTRLTVL.

The rearrangement uses TRBV10-3 and TRBJ1-5; D might be TRBD1 (5 bases). V shed 11 bases and J shed 4 bases, with 15 bases lying between them. CDR3 length: 13 amino acids. Germline CDR1 reads ENHRY; CDR2 reads SYGVKD. CDR3 nucleotides: TGTGCCTCAGGAAGGGGAGGTAATCAGCCCCAGCATTTT. Translating it yields CASGRGGNQPQHF.

This clonotype was picked up a small number of times. This chain uses TRBV19 with TRBJ1-5; TRBD1 might be the D (6 bases). In germline, CDR1 is LNHDA, CDR2 SQIVND (reference sequence). There are 16 residues in the CDR3. Trimming removed 6 bases from V and 2 bases from J, with 17 bases in between. This chain's CDR3 is CASRGTGTNRNQPQHF. In nucleotides, the CDR3 is TGTGCCAGTAGGGGGACCGGGACAAATCGCAATCAGCCCCAGCATTTT.

This clonotype was observed a few times. The chain joins TRBV3-1 to TRBJ2-1; TRBD2 aligns across 8 bases. The germline V gene has CDR1 LGHDT and CDR2 YNNKEL (reference sequence). The CDR3 contains 15 residues. V lost 1 base, J lost 6 bases, and 5 bases stayed unmatched. In DNA, the CDR3 is TGTGCCAGCAGCCAAGTCAGCGGGAGAGGCAATGAGCAGTTCTTC. Translation: CASSQVSGRGNEQFF.

The chain joins TRBV10-2 to TRBJ2-3, with D perhaps given as TRBD1 or TRBD2 (5 bases each). This CDR3 region has 13 residues. Trimming pared 10 bases from V and 0 bases from J, leaving 11 bases between. Looked up from germline, CDR1 is WSHSY and CDR2 is SAAADI. CDR3: CAIRDVSTDTQYF. CDR3 sequence (DNA): TGCGCCATCAGGGACGTTAGCACAGATACGCAGTATTTT.

CDR3 bases: TGTGCCAGCAGTTTTGCCACGGGACAGATCTATGGCTACACCTTC. Protein sequence: CASSFATGQIYGYTF. V usage is TRBV12-3 or TRBV12-4 and J usage is TRBJ1-2; TRBD1 agrees at 7 bases. The ends lost 3 bases at V and 4 bases at J; junction bases unmatched: 8. CDR3 size: 15 residues.

The gene calls are TRBV27 and TRBJ1-5; the D is unclear. Trimming removed 0 bases at V and 6 bases at J, with 9 bases between. The CDR3 runs 14 residues. Germline V gives CDR1 MNHEY, CDR2 SMNVEV (reference sequence). The CDR3 reads CASSLSMWAQPQHF. CDR3 coding DNA: TGTGCCAGCAGTTTATCTATGTGGGCTCAGCCCCAGCATTTT.

The chain joins TRBV30 to TRBJ1-4; D is ambiguous. The V end lost 2 bases, the J end lost 2 bases, and 9 bases lay between the germline ends. This CDR3 contains 14 residues. Germline lookup yields CDR1 GTSNPN and CDR2 SVGIG (reference sequence). The CDR3 loop is CAWSTTLTNEKLFF. CDR3 bases: TGTGCCTGGAGTACAACGCTTACTAATGAAAAACTGTTTTTT.

V and J are TRBV5-1 and TRBJ2-6; D perhaps matches TRBD1 (5 bases). The length of the CDR3 is 16 residues. Looked up from germline, CDR1 is SGHRS and CDR2 is YFSETQ. Trimming removed 0 bases from V and 1 base from J, with 8 bases in between. CDR3 loop: CASSLGQTSGANVLTF. The CDR3, as DNA: TGCGCCAGCAGCTTGGGACAGACTTCTGGGGCCAACGTCCTGACTTTC.

This chain joins TRBV7-3 and TRBJ2-3, with 14 nucleotides matching TRBD2. Germline loops: CDR1 SGHTA, CDR2 FQGTGA. V shed 5 bases, J shed 10 bases, and the junction held 8 bases outside the gene matches. The CDR3 runs 15 residues. The CDR3 protein is CASSPPGTSGGPQYF. CDR3 nucleotides: TGTGCCAGCAGCCCCCCTGGGACTAGCGGGGGCCCGCAGTATTTT. Looking up the rest from reference TRBV7-3 and TRBJ2-3 gives the full variable domain: GAGVSQTPSNKVTEKGKYVELRCDPISGHTALYWYRQSLGQGPEFLIYFQGTGAADDSGLPNDRFFAVRPEGSVSTLKIQRTERGDSAVYLCASSPPGTSGGPQYFGPGTRLTVL.

Note on this clonotype: A single base separates this from a much larger clone, so it may be a read error. The V call is TRBV7-2, the J call TRBJ2-5; D gene ambiguous. Germline CDR1 reads SGHTA; CDR2 reads FQGNSA. Trimming removed 2 bases from V and 3 bases from J, with 7 bases in between. This CDR3 has 13 amino acids. CDR3 DNA: TGTGCCAGCAGCTTATTTACAGAAGAGACCCAGTACTTC. Its protein is CASSLFTEETQYF.

To note about this clonotype: A junction end diverges from the germline sequence, so it may reflect a read error. V gene TRBV6-6 combines with J gene TRBJ2-1, with 14 bases aligning to TRBD2. The germline gives CDR1 MNHNY, CDR2 SVGAGI (reference sequence). The CDR3 extends over 20 amino acids. CDR3 loop: CASRSRMTSGRADSYKEQFF. In nucleotides, the CDR3 is TGTGCCAGCAGGAGTAGGATGACTAGCGGGAGGGCCGACTCCTACAAAGAGCAGTTCTTC.

This clonotype appeared many times. The rearrangement joins TRBV7-2 to TRBJ2-7, with unresolved D. Germline assignment: CDR1 SGHTA and CDR2 FQGNSA. The CDR3 sequence is 12 residues long. V gave up 4 bases and J gave up 4 bases, with 8 bases separating them. The CDR3 DNA is TGTGCCAGCAGCTCTTACGGGTACGAGCAGTACTTC. Its translation: CASSSYGYEQYF.

Concerning this clonotype itself: One end of the junction varies from germline; a read error may be responsible. The chain carries TRBV4-1 and TRBJ2-5; a weak D match, TRBD1 (5 bases). Germline V gene sequence: CDR1 MGHRA, CDR2 YSYEKL. The CDR3 spans 14 residues. The CDR3 DNA reads as TGTGCCAGCAGCCCCAGTGACAGCCAAGAGACCCAGTACTTC. This encodes CASSPSDSQETQYF.

This clonotype was detected only once. The chain is built from TRBV25-1 and TRBJ1-1; D unresolved. Germline V gives CDR1 MGHDK, CDR2 SYGVNS. The CDR3 runs 12 residues. V was cut by 4 bases and J by 4 bases, with 7 bases left in between. The CDR3 loop is CASSGVATEAFF. The CDR3 DNA is TGTGCCAGCAGTGGAGTGGCCACTGAAGCTTTCTTT.